This T cell receptor beta chain derives from a study of regulatory T cells in long-lasting Graves disease. Arm-PCR of CDR3 regions with iRepertoire HTBI primers generated TCR beta libraries. TCRdb fed the multiplex PCR reads into MiXCR, producing one record per CDR3 protein. The table has roughly 380,000 distinct CDR3 sequences, approximately 16% seen once; the top ten hold roughly 27%. This clonotype appeared a few times. Its target is not known. Findings of the study overall: Persistent Graves' patients possessed reduced TCR diversity relative to recently diagnosed ones.

This sample's time point: newly diagnosed GD, antithyroid drugs for less than 3 months. PBMC RNA was the source of the TCR library. The authors diagnosed Graves' disease using American Thyroid Association guidelines. This sample also appeared in a second study, on T cells in Graves' hyperthyroidism and ophthalmopathy. That work states: Thyroid ultrasound, orbital computed tomography, clinical symptoms, and serum thyroxine and TRAb underpinned diagnoses.

The sequence came from a man aged 35 to 55 with Graves disease. Sequencing used peripheral blood mononuclear cells (PBMCs), obtained at new diagnosis, from a patient treated with antithyroid drugs.

Written as DNA, the CDR3 is TGTGCCAGCAGTCCGGTGAGACTGTCCCAGGGGTCCTTACAGTACTTC. Its translation is CASSPVRLSQGSLQYF. The gene calls are TRBV28 and TRBJ2-5; D is possibly TRBD1 (6 bases). CDR1 is MDHEN and CDR2 is SYDVKM in the germline V gene. The CDR3 sequence is 16 residues long. The ends were cut back, 5 bases at V and 11 bases at J, with 27 bases in the middle. The full variable domain, in which reference TRBV28 and TRBJ2-5 provide the parts outside the CDR3, is DVKVTQSSRYLVKRTGEKVFLECVQDMDHENMFWYRQDPGLGLRLIYFSYDVKMKEKGDIPEGYSVSREKKERFSLILESASTNQTSMYLCASSPVRLSQGSLQYFGPGTRLLVL.